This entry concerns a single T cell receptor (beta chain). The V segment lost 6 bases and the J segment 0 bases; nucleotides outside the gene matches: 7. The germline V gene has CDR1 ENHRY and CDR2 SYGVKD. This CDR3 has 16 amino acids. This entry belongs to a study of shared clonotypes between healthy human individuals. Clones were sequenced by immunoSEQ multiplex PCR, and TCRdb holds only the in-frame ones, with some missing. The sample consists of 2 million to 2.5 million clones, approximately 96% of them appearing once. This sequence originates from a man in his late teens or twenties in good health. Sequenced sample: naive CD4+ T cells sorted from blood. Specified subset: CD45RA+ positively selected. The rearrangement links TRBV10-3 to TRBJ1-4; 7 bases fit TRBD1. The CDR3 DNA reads TGTGCCATCAGCCTGACAGGGCCTGCAACTAATGAAAAACTGTTTTTT. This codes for CAISLTGPATNEKLFF.